The 11 T cell receptor beta chains presented below share a single source sample, sequenced in a study of cytomegalovirus exposure and HLA in healthy donors. This PCR relied on a set of 60 Vbeta primers and 13 Jbeta primers. Assay used: immunoSEQ multiplex PCR; TCRdb lists only in-frame clones, some missing. This sample carries 85,000 to 130,000 clones, about 9.5% of them seen once, and the ten largest clones take about 5.7%. Specimen: PBMCs. The receptors were sampled from a man aged 40-49 years in good health and CMV-seropositive.

The gene calls are TRBV2 and TRBJ1-1; unclear D gene. Germline assignment: CDR1 SNHLY and CDR2 FYNNEI. This CDR3 is built from 13 residues. Trimming pared 1 base from V and 11 bases from J, leaving 14 bases between. This chain's CDR3 is CASSEEMEGWAFF. CDR3 DNA: TGTGCCAGCAGTGAAGAAATGGAGGGTTGGGCTTTCTTT. The entire variable domain, with the rest obtained from reference TRBV2 and TRBJ1-1, is as follows: EPEVTQTPSHQVTQMGQEVILRCVPISNHLYFYWYRQILGQKVEFLVSFYNNEISEKSEIFDDQFSVERPDGSNFTLKIRSTKLEDSAMYFCASSEEMEGWAFFGQGTRLTVV.

This clone was detected only a few times. The genes are TRBV6-5 and TRBJ1-6; 7 positions agree with TRBD1. V shed 7 bases and J 3 bases; nucleotides not matched to a gene: 3. Germline values: CDR1 MNHEY, CDR2 SVGAGI. CDR3 length: 14 amino acids. DNA of the CDR3: TGTGCCAGCACCCGGGACAGCTATAATTCACCCCTCCACTTT. Residues: CASTRDSYNSPLHF.

The J gene is TRBJ2-1, the V gene TRBV21-1; TRBD2 reflects the table's D call only, with no check against the DNA. TRBV21-1 is a listed pseudogene. This CDR3 has 18 amino acids. CDR3 sequence reads: CASRKTSGRALVYNEQFF. For the CDR3, the DNA is TGTGCCAGCAGGAAGACTAGCGGGAGGGCCTTGGTCTACAATGAGCAGTTCTTC.

The chain employs TRBV6-6 and TRBJ2-2, with D perhaps TRBD1 (5 bases). The germline CDR1 and CDR2 sequences are MNHNY and SVGAGI (reference sequence). This CDR3 has 16 residues. V lost 7 bases and J lost 6, with 21 bases in between. CDR3 coding DNA: TGTGCCAGCACCCGGTCCCGGCAGGGATGGGCCGGGGAGCTGTTTTTT. This translates into CASTRSRQGWAGELFF.

The chain has TRBV6-5 and TRBJ2-2; no reliable D call. Germline CDR1 is MNHEY and CDR2 is SVGAGI. The CDR3 has 15 residues. Trimming cost V 1 base and J 0 bases, with 6 bases left between them. The CDR3 coding sequence is TGTGCCAGCAGTTACTTGGCAGCGAACACCGGGGAGCTGTTTTTT. It yields the protein CASSYLAANTGELFF.

The genes are TRBV14 and TRBJ2-1, with a tentative D call TRBD1 (6 bases). Germline-derived CDR1 and CDR2 are SGHDN and FVKESK. Trimming cost V 4 bases and J 9 bases, with 13 bases left between them. The length of the CDR3 is 13 residues. The CDR3 coding sequence is TGTGCCAGCAGCCGTCCTACAGGGAGTGAGCAGTTCTTC. Translated, it gives CASSRPTGSEQFF.

V and J are TRBV29-1 and TRBJ2-5, with 7 positions matching TRBD2. The ends lost 3 bases at V and 3 bases at J; junction bases unmatched: 1. Germline V gene data show CDR1 as SQVTM and CDR2 as ANQGSEA. This CDR3 spans 12 amino acids. The CDR3 coding sequence is TGCAGCGTTGAGCGGGAGAAAGAGACCCAGTACTTC. Its protein is CSVEREKETQYF.

This clone was observed a handful of times. The genes are TRBV18 and TRBJ1-5, with a tentative D call TRBD1 (6 bases). Trimming removed 5 bases at V and 4 bases at J, with 15 bases between. The V gene's germline CDR1 is KGHSH and CDR2 LQKENI. This CDR3 has 15 residues. The CDR3 region is CASSASGAPNQPQHF. As DNA, the CDR3 is TGTGCCAGCTCAGCCTCAGGGGCGCCAAATCAGCCCCAGCATTTT. Full variable domain (missing parts from reference TRBV18 and TRBJ1-5): NAGVMQNPRHLVRRRGQEARLRCSPMKGHSHVYWYRQLPEEGLKFMVYLQKENIIDESGMPKERFSAEFPKEGPSILRIQQVVRGDSAAYFCASSASGAPNQPQHFGDGTRLSIL.

The chain joins TRBV7-2 to TRBJ2-7, with TRBD1 matching 7 bases. Per germline, CDR1 SGHTA and CDR2 FQGNSA. The V and J ends lost 2 bases and 6 bases, in that order; junction bases with no gene match: 4. The CDR3 is 13 residues long. In DNA form, the CDR3 reads TGTGCCAGCAGCTTAAGGGGGCCCAGCGAGCAGTACTTC. Translated, it gives CASSLRGPSEQYF.

This clone appeared a single time. The chain couples TRBV14 to TRBJ1-2, with D unresolved. This CDR3 comprises 13 residues. Deletions cut 1 base from V and 4 bases from J, with 7 bases between. Looked up from germline, CDR1 is SGHDN and CDR2 is FVKESK. The DNA of the CDR3 is TGTGCCAGCAGCCAAGTACAGCTCTATGGCTACACCTTC. Residues: CASSQVQLYGYTF.

In its sample, this clone was seen a few times. This sequence joins TRBV27 and TRBJ1-5; 9 bases align to TRBD1. CDR1 is MNHEY, CDR2 SMNVEV, per germline (reference sequence). The V and J ends lost 5 bases and 7 bases, in that order; junction bases with no gene match: 6. The CDR3 has 14 amino acids. This chain's CDR3 is CASSPGTGLQPQHF. CDR3 sequence (DNA): TGTGCCAGCAGTCCAGGGACAGGGCTCCAGCCCCAGCATTTT.